Shown below are 24 T cell receptor beta chains from a single sample sequenced in a study of blood T cell repertoires in COVID-19. Method: immunoSEQ multiplex PCR; TCRdb's copy keeps in-frame clones and lacks some. This table has 90,000 to 120,000 clones, approximately 88% appearing once. Sequencing was done on a sample of peripheral blood. The receptors were gathered from a woman in her fifties or sixties with acute or convalescent COVID-19.

The chain uses TRBV13 and TRBJ2-7; D gene ambiguous. The CDR3 is made up of 14 amino acids. Germline CDR1 and CDR2: PRHDT and FYEKMQ (reference sequence). V was trimmed by 8 bases and J by 2 bases, leaving 16 bases between them. The CDR3 sequence: CASAPGPAPYEQYF. The CDR3 nucleotides read TGTGCCAGCGCCCCTGGGCCGGCACCCTACGAGCAGTACTTC.

This clone was seen only once. The rearrangement links TRBV20-1 to TRBJ1-2, with D unresolved. This CDR3 comprises 11 residues. In germline, CDR1 is DFQATT, CDR2 SNEGSKA (reference sequence). Trimming removed 6 bases from V and 5 bases from J, with 10 bases in between. CDR3 residues: CSASGWYGYTF. The CDR3 DNA sequence: TGCAGTGCCAGCGGGTGGTATGGCTACACCTTC.

This clone was recorded once. The chain carries TRBV9 and TRBJ2-2; 8 nucleotides agree with TRBD2. Per germline, CDR1 SGDLS and CDR2 YYNGEE. CDR3 length: 18 residues. J gave up 8 bases and V 4 bases, and 19 bases lay outside the gene matches. The CDR3 protein is CASSPGDSGTLLAGELFF. DNA for the CDR3: TGTGCCAGCAGCCCAGGAGATAGCGGGACATTATTGGCTGGGGAGCTGTTTTTT.

The rearrangement links TRBV5-4 to TRBJ1-2, with D perhaps TRBD1 (5 bases). The CDR3 covers 13 residues. Trimming took off 0 bases at V and 8 bases at J, with 11 bases between the two ends. Looked up from germline, CDR1 is SGHNT and CDR2 is YYREEE (reference sequence). CDR3 in amino acids: CASSLGSRVGYTF. Here the CDR3 DNA reads TGTGCCAGCAGCTTGGGGAGCAGGGTCGGCTACACCTTC.

The genes are TRBV30 and TRBJ2-3, with TRBD2 as a possible D gene (6 bases). Germline CDR1 is GTSNPN and CDR2 is SVGIG (reference sequence). The V end lost 4 bases, the J end lost 4 bases, and 9 bases lay between the germline ends. There are 12 residues in the CDR3. The CDR3 coding sequence is TGTGCCTGGACCCGGAGGGCAGATACGCAGTATTTT. The encoded protein is CAWTRRADTQYF.

The chain couples TRBV5-1 to TRBJ1-4; perhaps TRBD1 as D (6 bases). The CDR3 has 15 residues. CDR1 SGHRS and CDR2 YFSETQ come from the germline V gene. V lost 5 bases and J lost 0, with 11 bases in between. The CDR3, as DNA: TGCGCCAGCAGTTTGAAGGGGGCAACTAATGAAAAACTGTTTTTT. It is translated as CASSLKGATNEKLFF. The whole variable domain, filled in from reference TRBV5-1 and TRBJ1-4, reads KAGVTQTPRYLIKTRGQQVTLSCSPISGHRSVSWYQQTPGQGLQFLFEYFSETQRNKGNFPGRFSGRQFSNSRSEMNVSTLELGDSALYLCASSLKGATNEKLFFGSGTQLSVL.

The CDR3: CASTFRSAGGQNEQFF. CDR3 sequence (DNA): TGTGCCAGCACCTTCCGCAGCGCGGGAGGGCAGAATGAGCAGTTCTTC. The J gene is TRBJ2-1, the V gene TRBV5-6; 9 bases are a match to TRBD2. Germline V gene sequence: CDR1 SGHDT, CDR2 YYEEEE. The CDR3 has 16 residues. V was clipped by 6 bases and J by 7 bases; unmatched bases: 14.

This chain connects TRBV7-3 to TRBJ2-1; D is ambiguous. V was shortened by 5 bases and J by 7 bases, with 12 bases between the two germline ends. CDR3 length: 13 amino acids. Per the germline V gene, CDR1 is SGHTA and CDR2 is FQGTGA. The CDR3 here is CASSPAGQNEQFF. The DNA for the CDR3 is TGTGCCAGCAGCCCCGCCGGTCAAAATGAGCAGTTCTTC.

The chain links TRBV19 to TRBJ2-3; maybe TRBD1 (5 bases). Between the trimmed V and J ends, which lost 3 bases and 5 bases, there was a span of 9 bases. Per the germline V gene, CDR1 is LNHDA and CDR2 is SQIVND (reference sequence). This CDR3 is 13 amino acids long. CDR3 DNA sequence: TGTGCCAGTAGTATGTCTAGGGGAGATACGCAGTATTTT. Residues: CASSMSRGDTQYF.

This rearrangement joins TRBV5-4 to TRBJ1-2, with a weak D call TRBD1 (6 bases). Germline CDR1 and CDR2: SGHNT and YYREEE (reference sequence). There are 13 residues in the CDR3. Trimming removed 1 base from V and 4 bases from J, with 8 bases in between. CDR3 bases: TGTGCCAGCAGCTTGAGACAGGCCTATGGCTACACCTTC. Its protein is CASSLRQAYGYTF.

The gene calls are TRBV7-9 and TRBJ2-1; 10 bases fit TRBD2. Germline CDR1 is SEHNR and CDR2 is FQNEAQ (reference sequence). The trim removed 5 bases at V and 0 bases at J, leaving 7 bases unmatched. This CDR3 is built from 17 residues. The CDR3 loop reads CASSPGLAASSYNEQFF. CDR3 DNA: TGTGCCAGCAGCCCCGGACTAGCGGCCAGCTCCTACAATGAGCAGTTCTTC.

This chain joins TRBV19 and TRBJ1-1; TRBD1 agrees at 8 bases. The CDR3 has 14 amino acids. Germline V gene sequence: CDR1 LNHDA, CDR2 SQIVND (reference sequence). V shed 6 bases and J 0 bases; nucleotides not matched to a gene: 3. The CDR3 is CASSRTGMNTEAFF. CDR3 in DNA: TGTGCCAGTAGCAGGACAGGGATGAACACTGAAGCTTTCTTT.

The chain is built from TRBV3-1 (or the pseudogene TRBV3-2) and TRBJ1-1; no definite D call. Per germline, CDR1 LGHDT and CDR2 YNNKEL (reference sequence). The CDR3 is 12 residues long. Trimming shortened V by 6 bases and J by 5 bases, and 10 bases separated the two germline ends. The CDR3 region has the DNA TGTGCCAGCAGGAGTGGAGATACTGAAGCTTTCTTT. Encoded protein: CASRSGDTEAFF.

V usage is TRBV2 and J usage is TRBJ2-4; D remains unclear. The CDR3 length is 11 residues. CDR1 is SNHLY, CDR2 FYNNEI, per germline. V lost 8 bases and J lost 5, with 7 bases in between. CDR3 sequence: CASGTENIQYF. DNA of the CDR3: TGTGCCAGCGGAACAGAAAACATTCAGTACTTC.

The V call is TRBV28, the J call TRBJ2-1; no clear D gene. Per the germline V gene, CDR1 is MDHEN and CDR2 is SYDVKM. The CDR3 is 10 residues long. The V end was cut by 6 bases, the J end by 7 bases, with 4 bases between. The CDR3: CASSLNEQFF. In nucleotides, the CDR3 is TGTGCCAGCAGCCTGAATGAGCAGTTCTTC.

This chain links TRBV6-5 with TRBJ1-3; TRBD1 agrees at 10 bases. Germline V CDR1 and CDR2: MNHEY, SVGAGI. The V segment lost 0 bases and the J segment 4 bases; nucleotides outside the gene matches: 3. The CDR3 consists of 16 residues. CDR3 loop: CASSYSRQGAGNTIYF. The CDR3 DNA is TGTGCCAGCAGTTACTCGAGACAGGGGGCGGGAAACACCATATATTTT.

The CDR3 nucleotides read TGCAGCGTTTCAACTAGCGCCCTATACAATGAGCAGTTCTTC. Its translation: CSVSTSALYNEQFF. The chain is built from TRBV29-1 and TRBJ2-1, with 7 bases lining up with TRBD2. The CDR3 spans 14 residues. Trimming cost V 5 bases and J 4 bases; bases outside gene matches: 8. Germline CDR1 is SQVTM and CDR2 is ANQGSEA.

This clone was counted a single time. V gene TRBV29-1 combines with J gene TRBJ1-1, with 9 bases identical to TRBD1. The CDR3 runs 14 residues. CDR1 is SQVTM, CDR2 ANQGSEA, per germline. V dropped 6 bases and J dropped 5; count of bases not matched to a gene: 10. This CDR3 is CSVAHRGQTTEAFF. The CDR3 DNA sequence: TGCAGCGTAGCCCACAGGGGGCAAACGACTGAAGCTTTCTTT.

This clone was seen just once. This chain links TRBV3-1 (or the pseudogene TRBV3-2) with TRBJ1-2, with 7 bases identical to TRBD1. The V and J ends lost 3 bases and 2 bases, in that order; junction bases with no gene match: 9. The CDR3 contains 16 residues. Germline CDR1 and CDR2: LGHDT and YNNKEL (reference sequence). CDR3 nucleotides: TGTGCCAGCAGCCAGGCTCTGGGACAGAGGAACTATGGCTACACCTTC. This codes for CASSQALGQRNYGYTF.

The V call is TRBV6-5, the J call TRBJ2-7; maybe TRBD2 (5 bases). The V end was cut by 8 bases, the J end by 4 bases, with 12 bases between. Germline V gives CDR1 MNHEY, CDR2 SVGAGI. This CDR3 has 12 amino acids. CDR3 sequence (DNA): TGTGCCAGCGGAGGTCTAGTTTACGAGCAGTACGTC. Translation: CASGGLVYEQYV.

This clone was picked up one time. The chain is built from TRBV6-5 and TRBJ2-1, with 7 bases that match TRBD2. CDR1 and CDR2 (germline): MNHEY, SVGAGI. The CDR3 runs 15 residues. V was clipped by 7 bases and J by 6 bases; unmatched bases: 12. This chain's CDR3 is CASTSTGGRGNEQFF. For the CDR3, the DNA is TGTGCCAGCACCTCAACGGGCGGGAGAGGCAATGAGCAGTTCTTC.

The chain is built from TRBV5-6 and TRBJ2-3; 9 bases fit TRBD1. The trim removed 0 bases at V and 2 bases at J, leaving 7 bases unmatched. Looked up from germline, CDR1 is SGHDT and CDR2 is YYEEEE. CDR3 size: 17 residues. In DNA form, the CDR3 reads TGTGCCAGCAGCTTGGTTGGGAACAGGGGGCTCACAGATACGCAGTATTTT. The encoded protein is CASSLVGNRGLTDTQYF.

The chain has TRBV6-5 and TRBJ1-2; no clear D gene. The CDR3 is 13 amino acids. V gave up 7 bases and J gave up 1 base, with 10 bases separating them. In germline, CDR1 is MNHEY, CDR2 SVGAGI. The CDR3 DNA is TGTGCCAGCACCCCCGGTGTTAACTATGGCTACACCTTC. Amino acids: CASTPGVNYGYTF.

V is TRBV3-1 (or the pseudogene TRBV3-2) and J is TRBJ2-1; 7 nucleotides match TRBD2. This CDR3 region has 15 residues. Germline CDR1 is LGHDT and CDR2 is YNNKEL (reference sequence). Trimming took 0 bases from V and 15 from J; bases not matched to a gene: 14. The CDR3 loop reads CASSQDRGFVSGTFF. CDR3 nucleotides: TGTGCCAGCAGCCAAGATCGGGGGTTCGTAAGCGGGACGTTCTTC.